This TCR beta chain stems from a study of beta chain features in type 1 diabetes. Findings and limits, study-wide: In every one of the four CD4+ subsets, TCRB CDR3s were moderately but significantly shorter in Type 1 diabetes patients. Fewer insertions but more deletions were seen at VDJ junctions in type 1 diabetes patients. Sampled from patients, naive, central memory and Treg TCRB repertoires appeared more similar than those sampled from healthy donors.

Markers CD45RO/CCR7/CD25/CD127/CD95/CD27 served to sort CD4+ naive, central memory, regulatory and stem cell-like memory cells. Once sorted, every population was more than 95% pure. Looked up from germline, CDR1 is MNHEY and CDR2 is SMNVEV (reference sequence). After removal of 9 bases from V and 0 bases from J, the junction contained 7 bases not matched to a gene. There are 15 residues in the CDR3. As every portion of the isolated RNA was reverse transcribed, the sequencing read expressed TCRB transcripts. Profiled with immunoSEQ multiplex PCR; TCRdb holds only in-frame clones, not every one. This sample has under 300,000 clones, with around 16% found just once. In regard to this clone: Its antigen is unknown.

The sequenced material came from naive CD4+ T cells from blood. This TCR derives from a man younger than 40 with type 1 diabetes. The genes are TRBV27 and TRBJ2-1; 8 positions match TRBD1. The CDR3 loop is CASRQGSSSYNEQFF. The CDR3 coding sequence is TGTGCCAGTAGACAGGGGAGTTCCTCCTACAATGAGCAGTTCTTC.